This record covers a single T cell receptor beta chain. Its antigen remains unidentified. No per-base quality is available; no much larger clone lies one base away. TCRbeta CDR3 regions were amplified from genomic DNA using the immunoSEQ Assay, a bias-controlled multiplex PCR. As for the original processing: Nucleated cell counts per sample were estimated from amplification of reference gene primers within the assay. To quantify the absolute abundance of each unique TCRbeta CDR3 rearrangement, sequence reads were collapsed and filtered. For each sample, productive Simpson clonality was calculated by taking the square root of Simpson's diversity index across productive rearrangements. Entries here come from immuneACCESS through TCRdb and include only in-frame sequences with V and J called. Some clones fail to appear in such tables; in the studies checked, an unresolved V gene covers under half of the shortfall, and the cause of the remainder is unknown. V and J calls and clone size follow that table, whereas D and trimming were derived from the DNA. The sample has some 110,000 clones on record, around nine tenths of them singletons. The ten largest account for roughly 2.1% of the sample.

The data are from a study of blood T cell repertoires in COVID-19 (dated by TCRdb to the early 2020s). For context, the study as a whole: Collaborator samples came from the United States, Italy and Spain and covered acute and convalescent phases of COVID-19. The material from the prospective study consisted of cDNA or gDNA derived from T cells, B-cell-depleted T cells, or PBMCs. The dataset comprised deeply sampled blood TCRbeta repertoires from subjects exposed to, actively infected with, or recovered from COVID-19. The repertoires were released in a freely available public database meant as a resource for research on the immune response to SARS-CoV-2. The samples were drawn from the first 160 participants of the ongoing ImmuneRACE study and from some 1,300 subjects provided by 6 global collaborators. The sample metadata nearly always contained a de-identified subject ID, COVID-19 status, age in years and sex. HLA class I and class II types, where available, came from metadata supplied by the sample provider rather than from assay-based typing. Results and caveats for the whole study, not just this receptor: The amount of clinical and demographic metadata varied by source and participant and was provided uncurated.

Sequences SGDLS (CDR1) and YYNGEE (CDR2) are obtained from the germline V gene. Measured from the cysteine to the phenylalanine, the CDR3 is 17 residues long. Only the CDR3 part of the read is kept: 51 bases, read in frame from the first base. Germline trimming amounts to 3 bases on V and 2 bases on J, with 8 as the count of junction bases outside the gene matches. One collaborating source in Seattle enrolled patients while the patients were actively infected and followed the patients over time throughout the course of disease. Collaborating institutions collected whole blood in K2EDTA tubes following their own protocols. For TCRbeta analysis, collaborators shipped samples as frozen whole blood, isolated PBMCs, or DNA extracted from either of those sample types.

The specimen sequenced was peripheral blood. The receptor's source is a man in his fifties with COVID-19, enrolled during active disease. The V and J segments used are TRBV9 and TRBJ2-2; TRBD1 aligns with 9 central bases. The sequence in DNA is TGTGCCAGCAGCGCCCCCCGGGACAGGGTTAACACCGGGGAGCTGTTTTTT. Translated, this gives CASSAPRDRVNTGELFF.